By share, the clone carrying this TCR beta chain ranks as medium-sized. Its antigen is unknown. This specimen belongs to a study of vaccination effects on CD4 cells after COVID-19. Within the ViraFEST assay, antigen-specific CD4+ T cells underwent expansion with viral peptide pools prior to sequencing. Investigators separated out CD4+ T cells once less than 11 days of culture had passed. Negative nucleocapsid antibody tests before and after vaccination confirmed no previous SARS-CoV-2 infection. Approximately 1.9 million PBMC per well were cultured with approximately 9.7 IU/ml IL-2 and 8 to 10 ug/ml peptides. The CDR3 contains 13 residues. V was pared by 1 base and J by 4 bases, with 8 bases between. Germline V lookup: CDR1 SGHKS, CDR2 YYEKEE (reference sequence). Assay used: immunoSEQ multiplex PCR; TCRdb lists only in-frame clones, some missing. Altogether tens of thousands of clones are present, 60% to 80% being singletons, with the ten largest covering roughly 2.8%.

The clonotype originates from a human donor who received a COVID-19 vaccine. This sample comprised CD4+ T cells from PBMCs cultured with HCoV-NL63 spike peptides, obtained before COVID-19 vaccination. The chain uses TRBV5-5 and TRBJ1-2; D gene unclear. For the CDR3, the DNA is TGTGCCAGCAGCTTGACGATAGGCTATGGCTACACCTTC. Residues: CASSLTIGYGYTF.